Listed below are T cell receptor beta chains from one sample, sequenced in a study of blood T cell repertoires in COVID-19. Some clones are missing from TCRdb's copy, which holds only in-frame ones; the method was immunoSEQ multiplex PCR. This sample has 400,000 to 450,000 clones; 85% to 90% occur once, and the top ten carry roughly 0.87%. Sequenced: peripheral blood. Receptors were obtained from a man in his late teens or twenties with COVID-19, enrolled during active disease. The CDR3 runs from the conserved cysteine through the conserved F or W. The D gene is left open where the match is weak. Clone size appears in some rows only: once, few, many, or a class for an expanded clone.

V gene: TRBV25-1
clone size: .
D gene: TRBD1
J gene: TRBJ2-7
CDR3 protein: CATASGTGGGEQYF
CDR3 DNA: TGTGCCACCGCCTCCGGGACAGGGGGGGGCGAGCAGTACTTC

V gene: TRBV12-3/TRBV12-4
clone size: .
D gene: TRBD1
J gene: TRBJ1-2
CDR3 protein: CASSPDRGRGYTF
CDR3 DNA: TGTGCCAGCAGTCCTGACAGGGGGAGGGGCTACACCTTC

V gene: TRBV5-1
clone size: .
D gene: .
J gene: TRBJ2-7
CDR3 protein: CASSLARGYEQYF
CDR3 DNA: TGCGCCAGCAGCTTGGCCCGGGGCTACGAGCAGTACTTC

V gene: TRBV3-1/TRBV3-2
clone size: once
D gene: .
J gene: TRBJ1-1
CDR3 protein: CASSRTQGNTEAFF
CDR3 DNA: TGTGCCAGCAGTCGGACGCAGGGGAACACTGAAGCTTTCTTT

V gene: TRBV19
clone size: .
D gene: .
J gene: TRBJ2-2
CDR3 protein: CASSESGAGELFF
CDR3 DNA: TGTGCCAGTAGTGAATCAGGGGCCGGGGAGCTGTTTTTT

V gene: TRBV5-1
clone size: .
D gene: .
J gene: TRBJ1-2
CDR3 protein: CASSLQGSYGYTF
CDR3 DNA: TGCGCCAGCAGCTTGCAGGGTTCCTATGGCTACACCTTC

V gene: TRBV10-1
clone size: .
D gene: .
J gene: TRBJ2-3
CDR3 protein: CASSESAGDTQYF
CDR3 DNA: TGCGCCAGCAGTGAGTCAGCGGGAGATACGCAGTATTTT

V gene: TRBV5-1
clone size: once
D gene: TRBD1
J gene: TRBJ1-4
CDR3 protein: CASTAGQGWANEKLFF
CDR3 DNA: TGCGCCAGCACCGCCGGACAGGGGTGGGCTAATGAAAAACTGTTTTTT

V gene: TRBV28
clone size: .
D gene: .
J gene: TRBJ1-1
CDR3 protein: CASSAMGETGEAFF
CDR3 DNA: TGTGCCAGCAGTGCCATGGGTGAGACAGGCGAAGCTTTCTTT

V gene: TRBV3-1/TRBV3-2
clone size: .
D gene: .
J gene: TRBJ2-5
CDR3 protein: CASSPNYPAGETQYF
CDR3 DNA: TGTGCCAGCAGCCCTAACTACCCGGCCGGGGAGACCCAGTACTTC

V gene: TRBV5-6
clone size: .
D gene: .
J gene: TRBJ1-6
CDR3 protein: CASSLYRDLLKGTLHF
CDR3 DNA: TGTGCCAGCAGCTTGTACAGGGACCTACTCAAGGGGACCCTCCACTTT

V gene: TRBV27
clone size: .
D gene: .
J gene: TRBJ2-3
CDR3 protein: CASSRDFSTDTQYF
CDR3 DNA: TGTGCCAGCAGTCGGGACTTCTCCACAGATACGCAGTATTTT

V gene: TRBV7-6
clone size: .
D gene: TRBD1
J gene: TRBJ2-3
CDR3 protein: CASSRDRGTDTQYF
CDR3 DNA: TGTGCCAGCAGCCGAGACAGGGGGACAGATACGCAGTATTTT

V gene: TRBV19
clone size: .
D gene: TRBD1
J gene: TRBJ2-5
CDR3 protein: CASRGQGIETQYF
CDR3 DNA: TGTGCCAGTAGAGGACAGGGGATTGAGACCCAGTACTTC

V gene: TRBV12-3/TRBV12-4
clone size: .
D gene: .
J gene: TRBJ1-2
CDR3 protein: CASSFGQRGYTF
CDR3 DNA: TGTGCCAGCAGCTTTGGACAGAGGGGCTACACCTTC

V gene: TRBV4-2
clone size: .
D gene: TRBD2
J gene: TRBJ2-3
CDR3 protein: CASSQAQSGGTDTQYF
CDR3 DNA: TGTGCCAGCAGCCAAGCTCAGAGCGGGGGGACAGATACGCAGTATTTT

V gene: TRBV5-8
clone size: .
D gene: .
J gene: TRBJ1-1
CDR3 protein: CASSLAYKMNTEAFF
CDR3 DNA: TGTGCCAGCAGCTTGGCCTATAAGATGAACACTGAAGCTTTCTTT

V gene: TRBV5-1
clone size: .
D gene: TRBD1
J gene: TRBJ1-2
CDR3 protein: CASSLAGQTYGYTF
CDR3 DNA: TGCGCCAGCAGCTTGGCGGGACAGACCTATGGCTACACCTTC

V gene: TRBV7-9
clone size: .
D gene: TRBD2
J gene: TRBJ2-1
CDR3 protein: CASARLADLNEQFF
CDR3 DNA: TGTGCCAGCGCCCGACTAGCGGACCTTAATGAGCAGTTCTTC

V gene: TRBV7-9
clone size: .
D gene: TRBD2
J gene: TRBJ2-1
CDR3 protein: CASSLVGLGANEQFF
CDR3 DNA: TGTGCCAGCAGCTTAGTTGGACTAGGGGCCAATGAGCAGTTCTTC

V gene: TRBV19
clone size: once
D gene: .
J gene: TRBJ2-6
CDR3 protein: CASSMGSPVSGANVLTF
CDR3 DNA: TGTGCCAGTAGTATGGGGAGCCCGGTGTCTGGGGCCAACGTCCTGACTTTC